This is a list of T cell receptor beta chains from one sample in a study of shared clonotypes between healthy human individuals. This table comes from immunoSEQ multiplex PCR, and its TCRdb copy is limited to in-frame clones, with some not included. The table lists about 2.1 million clones, 85% to 95% of them singletons. The sequencing input was naive CD8+ T cells from PBMCs. These receptors came from a man aged 18-30 years in good health. Some clones in this sample may be carry-over from other donors' samples. Both conserved end residues are part of each CDR3. The D gene is left open where the match is weak. Rows may omit the clone size; those that give it use once, few, many or a size class.

>once|NA|TRBJ2-7|TRBV4-1
CASSQESQRSYEQYF
TGCGCCAGCAGCCAAGAAAGCCAGCGCTCCTACGAGCAGTACTTC
>NA|TRBD2|TRBJ2-1|TRBV29-1
CSVPYREGQFF
TGCAGCGTGCCCTATAGGGAGGGGCAGTTCTTC
>NA|NA|TRBJ1-1|TRBV4-2
CASSQAPGGMNTEAFF
TGTGCCAGCAGCCAAGCTCCTGGGGGAATGAACACTGAAGCTTTCTTT
>NA|NA|TRBJ2-1|TRBV5-1
CASSPGGPHEQFF
TGCGCCAGCAGCCCAGGAGGGCCCCATGAGCAGTTCTTC
>NA|TRBD2|TRBJ2-7|TRBV11-2
CASSSGTSLSYEQYF
TGTGCCAGCAGCTCAGGGACTAGCCTCTCCTACGAGCAGTACTTC
>NA|TRBD2|TRBJ2-7|TRBV4-1
CASSPSASGRYTYEQYF
TGCGCCAGCAGCCCGTCGGCTAGCGGGAGATATACCTACGAGCAGTACTTC
>NA|NA|TRBJ2-7|TRBV27
CASSPAMASEQYF
TGTGCCAGCAGTCCGGCTATGGCGAGCGAGCAGTACTTC
>NA|TRBD2|TRBJ2-7|TRBV19
CASSPGTSGFSYEQYF
TGTGCCAGTAGTCCAGGGACTAGCGGGTTTTCCTACGAGCAGTACTTC
>once|TRBD2|TRBJ2-3|TRBV7-9
CASSPRGTRADTQYF
TGTGCCAGCAGCCCCCGGGGGACTAGGGCAGATACGCAGTATTTT
>NA|TRBD1|TRBJ1-2|TRBV5-1
CASTSRTGSGYYGYTF
TGCGCCAGCACCTCACGGACAGGCAGTGGCTACTATGGCTACACCTTC
>NA|NA|TRBJ2-7|TRBV5-6
CASSLLPDYEQYF
TGTGCCAGCAGCTTGTTACCAGACTACGAGCAGTACTTC
>NA|NA|TRBJ1-1|TRBV9
CASSLGAGNTEAFF
TGTGCCAGCAGCCTTGGGGCAGGGAACACTGAAGCTTTCTTT
>NA|NA|TRBJ2-7|TRBV6-1
CASSELGSGNEQYF
TGTGCCAGCAGTGAATTGGGGTCGGGAAACGAGCAGTACTTC
>NA|NA|TRBJ2-7|TRBV6-4
CASSPLGSYEQYF
TGTGCCAGCAGTCCCCTGGGATCCTACGAGCAGTACTTC
>NA|NA|TRBJ2-1|TRBV9
CASSVAGNRYNEQFF
TGTGCCAGCAGCGTAGCCGGGAACCGATACAATGAGCAGTTCTTC
>NA|NA|TRBJ2-7|TRBV27
CASSLGQNAYEQYF
TGTGCCAGCAGTTTAGGACAGAACGCCTACGAGCAGTACTTC
>NA|TRBD2|TRBJ2-1|TRBV5-1
CASSLAGTSPEQFF
TGCGCCAGCAGCTTGGCCGGGACTAGCCCCGAGCAGTTCTTC
>NA|NA|TRBJ2-1|TRBV19
CASTEDYLNNEQFF
TGTGCCAGTACTGAGGACTACCTCAACAATGAGCAGTTCTTC
>NA|NA|TRBJ2-1|TRBV10-3
CAIRNPPYNEQFF
TGTGCCATCAGGAACCCGCCCTACAATGAGCAGTTCTTC
>NA|NA|TRBJ2-7|TRBV4-1
CASSQDGRTYEQYF
TGCGCCAGCAGCCAAGACGGGCGGACCTACGAGCAGTACTTC
>NA|NA|TRBJ2-5|TRBV25-1
CASSGTDVETQYF
TGTGCCAGCTCCGGGACCGACGTGGAGACCCAGTACTTC
>NA|TRBD2|TRBJ2-1|TRBV29-1
CSGLAGDEQFF
TGCAGCGGGTTAGCGGGAGATGAGCAGTTCTTC
>NA|TRBD1|TRBJ2-3|TRBV27
CASSPLQGASTDTQYF
TGTGCCAGCAGTCCTCTACAGGGGGCTAGCACAGATACGCAGTATTTT
>NA|TRBD1|TRBJ2-7|TRBV7-2
CASSLWRQGAYEQYF
TGTGCCAGCAGCTTATGGAGACAGGGTGCCTACGAGCAGTACTTC
>NA|NA|TRBJ2-7|TRBV27
CASSPTRTDYEQYF
TGTGCCAGCAGCCCGACAAGGACGGACTACGAGCAGTACTTC
>NA|NA|TRBJ2-7|TRBV7-8
CASSLVTSRYYEQYF
TGTGCCAGCAGCTTAGTCACTAGCCGATACTACGAGCAGTACTTC
>NA|NA|TRBJ2-5|TRBV15
CATSREDSIQETQYF
TGTGCCACCAGCAGAGAGGACAGCATCCAAGAGACCCAGTACTTC
>NA|NA|TRBJ1-5|TRBV28
CASRARGASNQPQHF
TGTGCCAGCAGGGCCCGTGGGGCGAGCAATCAGCCCCAGCATTTT
>NA|NA|TRBJ1-1|TRBV2
CASRDPGWDTLNTEAFF
TGTGCCAGCAGGGACCCCGGCTGGGACACCTTGAACACTGAAGCTTTCTTT
>NA|NA|TRBJ2-5|TRBV9
CASSVVNGVGEETQYF
TGTGCCAGCAGCGTAGTTAATGGAGTTGGGGAAGAGACCCAGTACTTC
>NA|TRBD2|TRBJ2-1|TRBV7-3
CASSLTAGGWDEQFF
TGTGCCAGCAGCTTAACGGCGGGAGGGTGGGATGAGCAGTTCTTC
>few|NA|TRBJ1-1|TRBV30
CASTQGGYTEAFF
TGTGCCTCCACACAGGGTGGGTACACTGAAGCTTTCTTT
>once|TRBD1|TRBJ2-5|TRBV9
CASSGGGTGALQETQYF
TGTGCCAGCAGCGGAGGGGGGACAGGGGCGCTTCAAGAGACCCAGTACTTC
>NA|TRBD1|TRBJ2-5|TRBV27
CASSLRDATGGLGETQYF
TGTGCCAGCAGTTTACGAGATGCTACAGGGGGCCTCGGGGAGACCCAGTACTTC
>NA|TRBD1|TRBJ2-7|TRBV9
CASSEGTGGYEQYF
TGTGCCAGCAGCGAGGGGACAGGGGGATACGAGCAGTACTTC
>NA|TRBD1|TRBJ2-2|TRBV6-1
CASTTGFTGELFF
TGTGCCAGCACGACAGGGTTCACCGGGGAGCTGTTTTTT
>NA|NA|TRBJ1-1|TRBV28
CASSSAWSTEAFF
TGTGCCAGCAGTTCCGCATGGTCCACTGAAGCTTTCTTT
>NA|TRBD1|TRBJ1-1|TRBV28
CASSADRLNTEAFF
TGTGCCAGCAGTGCGGACAGGCTGAACACTGAAGCTTTCTTT
>NA|TRBD2|TRBJ2-2|TRBV5-1
CASSPPEAGGTGELFF
TGCGCCAGCAGCCCTCCCGAAGCGGGAGGAACCGGGGAGCTGTTTTTT
>NA|NA|TRBJ2-5|TRBV13
CASSPIGLEETQYF
TGTGCCAGCAGCCCTATTGGACTGGAAGAGACCCAGTACTTC
>NA|NA|TRBJ2-2|TRBV4-3
CASSPRPPAAEVAGELFF
TGCGCCAGCAGCCCTAGACCCCCCGCGGCCGAAGTCGCCGGGGAGCTGTTTTTT
>NA|TRBD1|TRBJ1-2|TRBV28
CASSIGTGDVYGYTF
TGTGCCAGCAGTATCGGGACAGGGGATGTCTATGGCTACACCTTC
>NA|NA|TRBJ2-3|TRBV5-1
CASSPEGGRTDTQYF
TGCGCCAGCAGCCCGGAGGGGGGGCGCACAGATACGCAGTATTTT
>NA|NA|TRBJ2-7|TRBV15
CATSHRESYEQYF
TGTGCCACCAGCCACAGGGAATCCTACGAGCAGTACTTC
>NA|NA|TRBJ1-5|TRBV27
CASTTRGDLGENQPQHF
TGTGCCAGCACCACGAGAGGAGATCTTGGGGAAAATCAGCCCCAGCATTTT
>NA|NA|TRBJ2-7|TRBV7-8
CASSLVRDDYEQYF
TGTGCCAGCAGCTTAGTTCGAGACGACTACGAGCAGTACTTC